The next 26 T cell receptor beta chains were all read from a single sample in a study of Graves' ophthalmopathy and Graves' hyperthyroidism (dated by TCRdb to 2016 to 2019). The instrument was an Illumina HiSeq 2000. For repertoire sequencing, TCR beta CDR3 regions were amplified from RNA transcripts. A first-round RT-PCR used HTBI primers with the Qiagen OneStep RT-PCR kit, followed by a second-round multiplex PCR, size selection and purification. The raw public data were reprocessed by TCRdb itself: fastp quality trimming at Q25, MiXCR clonotype calling, in-frame beta chains only. Every CDR3 protein is listed once, alongside the most common genes and DNA of its rows. In this sample the table shows about 740,000 distinct CDR3 sequences, around 40% of which occur a single time. The ten largest account for 44% of the sample. Input material: peripheral blood. All receptors come from an adult man with Graves' ophthalmopathy.

This chain connects TRBV7-2 to TRBJ1-2; 9 bases map to TRBD1. The junction had 13 bases not matched to a gene; V was cut back by 6 bases and J by 8 bases. The CDR3 is 15 amino acids. Germline assignment: CDR1 SGHTA and CDR2 FQGNSA. The CDR3 loop is CASRNPGTGYRGYTF. As DNA, the CDR3 is TGTGCCAGCAGAAATCCCGGGACAGGGTATCGCGGCTACACCTTC.

This clonotype was seen only a few times. This chain joins TRBV9 and TRBJ1-6; 7 nucleotides align to TRBD1. Germline loops: CDR1 SGDLS, CDR2 YYNGEE. Trimming took 0 bases from V and 7 from J; bases not matched to a gene: 4. This CDR3 has 15 residues. The CDR3 loop is CASSVEGTENSPLHF. The CDR3 nucleotides read TGTGCCAGCAGCGTAGAAGGGACAGAGAATTCACCCCTCCACTTT.

The gene calls are TRBV11-3 and TRBJ2-5; D call uncertain. The germline V and J ends were trimmed by 2 bases and 5 bases, with 9 bases remaining between them. The germline V gene encodes CDR1 SGHNT and CDR2 YENEEA. The CDR3 is 13 amino acids. CDR3 coding DNA: TGTGCCAGCAGCTTATCTTTCTCGGAGACCCAGTACTTC. Translated: CASSLSFSETQYF.

The chain is built from TRBV10-3 and TRBJ2-7, with D possibly TRBD1 on 9 matching bases. V was cut by 4 bases and J by 1 base, with 20 bases left in between. Germline CDR1 is ENHRY and CDR2 is SYGVKD. This CDR3 spans 17 amino acids. Here the CDR3 reads CAISGPGTGTRSYEQYF. DNA of the CDR3: TGTGCCATCAGTGGTCCCGGGACAGGGACTAGATCCTACGAGCAGTACTTC.

This clonotype was recorded at least ten times. V usage is TRBV2 and J usage is TRBJ1-1; D is possibly TRBD1 (6 bases). The CDR3 totals 14 residues. Germline V gene lookup returns CDR1 SNHLY and CDR2 FYNNEI. Trimming took 7 bases from V and 0 from J, leaving 12 bases between them. The CDR3 loop reads CASIGGQMNTEAFF. The CDR3, as DNA: TGTGCCAGCATTGGGGGGCAAATGAACACTGAAGCTTTCTTT.

This clonotype has a count of ten or more. This chain connects TRBV2 to TRBJ1-6, with 7 bases aligning to TRBD1. Losses at the gene ends were 6 bases for V and 0 bases for J; bases not matched to a gene: 8. The length of the CDR3 is 17 residues. Germline V lookup: CDR1 SNHLY, CDR2 FYNNEI. The CDR3 here is CASSLQGRSSYNSPLHF. DNA of the CDR3: TGTGCCAGCAGCCTACAGGGGAGGAGCTCCTATAATTCACCCCTCCACTTT.

As concerns this clonotype: One end of the junction is discordant with germline, which a read error may explain. The chain uses TRBV10-1 and TRBJ2-7; D remains ambiguous. Germline CDR1 WNHNN, CDR2 SYGVQD (reference sequence). The length of the CDR3 is 13 residues. This CDR3 is CAWDDGPSYEQYF. DNA for the CDR3: TGTGCCTGGGATGACGGACCCTCCTACGAGCAGTACTTC.

For this clonotype: The junction and the germline gene differ at one end; a read error may be behind it. CDR3 protein: CASSPGARLPQF. CDR3 nucleotides: TGTGCCAGCAGCCCTGGCGCCAGGCTTCCTCAGTTC. The rearrangement joins TRBV7-2 to TRBJ2-7; D is unclear. The CDR3 runs to 12 residues. Germline CDR1 SGHTA, CDR2 FQGNSA.

The chain has TRBV7-9 and TRBJ2-5; TRBD1 aligns across 9 bases. CDR3 size: 12 residues. The germline V gene encodes CDR1 SEHNR and CDR2 FQNEAQ (reference sequence). The V gene end was trimmed by 8 bases and the J gene end by 5 bases; junction bases not matched to a gene: 3. This CDR3 is CASHRGQETQYF. CDR3 sequence (DNA): TGTGCCAGCCACAGGGGGCAGGAGACCCAGTACTTC.

The rearrangement joins TRBV14 to TRBJ2-7; weak D call: TRBD1 (6 bases). Germline V gene data show CDR1 as SGHDN and CDR2 as FVKESK. Trimming cost V 3 bases and J 1 base, with 10 bases left between them. The CDR3 runs 14 residues. The DNA of the CDR3 is TGTGCCAGCAGCCATCAACAGGGATCCTACGAGCAGTACTTC. Translating gives CASSHQQGSYEQYF.

For this clonotype: It may be a read error: a sequence one base away is much more abundant. It is likely a read error, because the conserved phenylalanine at the end of the CDR3 is missing. The V gene is TRBV2, the J gene TRBJ1-1; D unclear. Between the trimmed V and J ends, which lost 5 bases and 8 bases, there was a span of 12 bases. The CDR3 totals 12 residues. From germline, CDR1 is SNHLY and CDR2 FYNNEI. CDR3: CASSPKASEAFL. The CDR3 DNA reads TGTGCCAGCAGTCCCAAGGCCAGCGAAGCTTTCCTT.

This clonotype was observed a handful of times. V gene TRBV20-1 combines with J gene TRBJ1-6; perhaps TRBD1 as D (5 bases). Trimming shortened V by 1 base and J by 7 bases, and 14 bases separated the two germline ends. CDR3 length equals 15 residues. Germline V gene lookup returns CDR1 DFQATT and CDR2 SNEGSKA (reference sequence). The CDR3: CSARGGGNVNSPLHF. The CDR3 DNA reads as TGCAGTGCTAGAGGGGGGGGGAATGTGAATTCACCCCTCCACTTT.

V usage is TRBV4-2 and J usage is TRBJ2-2; tentatively, D is TRBD1 (6 bases). Trimming removed 6 bases from V and 5 bases from J, with 22 bases in between. The V gene's germline CDR1 is LGHNA and CDR2 YNFKEQ. The CDR3 sequence is 17 residues long. CDR3 sequence (DNA): TGTGCCAGCAGACAGGATATAGGCCACAGGGATACCGGGGAGCTGTTTTTT. It codes for CASRQDIGHRDTGELFF.

This clonotype was observed a single time. The chain uses TRBV25-1 and TRBJ1-2; 11 nucleotides agree with TRBD1. The CDR3 is 14 residues long. Germline-derived CDR1 and CDR2 are MGHDK and SYGVNS. J gave up 8 bases and V 4 bases, and 6 bases lay outside the gene matches. The chain's CDR3 is CASSARDRGFGYTF. The CDR3 DNA reads TGTGCCAGCAGTGCCCGGGACAGGGGGTTCGGCTACACCTTC.

This clonotype was detected a few times. The rearrangement joins TRBV12-3 or TRBV12-4 to TRBJ1-2; D gene unclear. Trimming removed 3 bases at V and 4 bases at J, with 9 bases between. CDR3 length equals 13 residues. CDR3 protein: CASSFGQLYGYTF. The DNA for the CDR3 is TGTGCCAGCAGTTTTGGGCAGCTCTATGGCTACACCTTC.

This clonotype occurred a few times. V usage is TRBV20-1 and J usage is TRBJ2-7; D perhaps matches TRBD1 (6 bases). The CDR3 totals 12 residues. CDR1 is DFQATT, CDR2 SNEGSKA, per germline (reference sequence). Trimming took off 5 bases at V and 2 bases at J, with 10 bases between the two ends. The CDR3 nucleotides are TGCAGTGCTGTGGGACAAGCCTACGAGCAGTACTTC. Its protein product is CSAVGQAYEQYF.

The V call is TRBV20-1, the J call TRBJ2-7; D is uncertain. Germline V CDR1 and CDR2: DFQATT, SNEGSKA (reference sequence). The V and J ends lost 7 bases and 1 base respectively, with 8 bases between them. The CDR3 runs to 11 residues. This CDR3 reads CSVGWSYEQYF. DNA for the CDR3: TGCAGTGTTGGTTGGTCCTACGAGCAGTACTTC.

For this clonotype: The junction shows a germline mismatch at one end, possibly a read error. The chain is built from TRBV10-3 and TRBJ1-3; D gene ambiguous. This CDR3 comprises 10 residues. Germline CDR1 reads ENHRY; CDR2 reads SYGVKD. As DNA, the CDR3 is TGTGCCAGCAGTCAAAACACCATATATTTT. Encoded protein: CASSQNTIYF.

This clonotype was seen a few times. The J gene is TRBJ1-1, the V gene TRBV7-9; 9 bases line up with TRBD1. CDR3 length equals 15 residues. J was trimmed by 4 bases and V by 6 bases; bases with no gene match: 9. Per germline, CDR1 SEHNR and CDR2 FQNEAQ (reference sequence). DNA for the CDR3: TGTGCCAGCAGTCCGATGGGGACAGGGACCACTGAAGCTTTCTTT. It is translated as CASSPMGTGTTEAFF.

This clonotype appeared a single time. This chain connects TRBV5-1 to TRBJ1-3; no firm D call. Germline V CDR1 and CDR2: SGHRS, YFSETQ. V lost 1 base and J lost 0, with 23 bases in between. The CDR3 is 20 amino acids. The CDR3 is CASSLLGSISDGVSGNTIYF. The CDR3 coding sequence is TGCGCCAGCAGCTTGCTGGGGTCTATCTCCGATGGGGTCTCTGGAAACACCATATATTTT.

V gene TRBV29-1 combines with J gene TRBJ2-7; 11 nucleotides match TRBD2. The CDR3 extends over 12 amino acids. The germline V gene has CDR1 SQVTM and CDR2 ANQGSEA. V shed 8 bases and J 9 bases; nucleotides not matched to a gene: 9. The CDR3: CSSQALAGVQYF. The CDR3 DNA follows: TGCAGCAGTCAAGCACTAGCGGGGGTGCAGTACTTC.

This sequence joins TRBV12-5 and TRBJ1-6, with D perhaps TRBD1 (5 bases). The CDR3 is 17 amino acids. Germline V CDR1 and CDR2: LGHNT, FRNRAP. Trimming removed 9 bases from V and 5 bases from J, with 23 bases in between. CDR3 in DNA: TGTGCTAGGAGGAGGCCGAGGCAGGCGGACAATAATTCACCCCTCCACTTT. This codes for CARRRPRQADNNSPLHF.

This chain joins TRBV15 and TRBJ1-2, with TRBD1 matching over 7 bases. V was pared by 3 bases and J by 8 bases, with 6 bases of the junction left unmatched. The CDR3 spans 13 residues. The germline CDR1 and CDR2 sequences are LNHNV and YYDKDF (reference sequence). In nucleotides, the CDR3 is TGTGCCACCAGCAGCTTGAAAGGGGGCGGCTACACCTTC. It encodes CATSSLKGGGYTF. The whole variable domain, remainder taken from reference TRBV15 and TRBJ1-2, is DAMVIQNPRYQVTQFGKPVTLSCSQTLNHNVMYWYQQKSSQAPKLLFHYYDKDFNNEADTPDNFQSRRPNTSFCFLDIRSPGLGDTAMYLCATSSLKGGGYTFGSGTRLTVV.

The rearrangement uses TRBV2 and TRBJ2-7, with TRBD1 matching 8 bases. The CDR3 runs 16 residues. V shed 5 bases, J shed 2 bases, and the junction held 11 bases outside the gene matches. Looked up from germline, CDR1 is SNHLY and CDR2 is FYNNEI. CDR3: CASSYLSGTGTYEQYF. The CDR3 DNA reads as TGTGCCAGCAGTTACTTGTCCGGGACAGGTACCTACGAGCAGTACTTC.

The sample holds many counts of this clonotype. The gene calls are TRBV2 and TRBJ1-2, with D tentatively TRBD1 (5 bases). CDR1 and CDR2 (germline): SNHLY, FYNNEI. The V end was cut by 6 bases, the J end by 1 base, with 15 bases between. The CDR3 runs to 15 residues. CDR3 amino acids: CASRRTTQINYGYTF. In nucleotides, the CDR3 is TGTGCCAGCAGGCGGACAACCCAGATTAACTATGGCTACACCTTC.

This clonotype was recorded a few times. This rearrangement joins TRBV7-9 to TRBJ2-2; 7 bases map to TRBD1. CDR3 length: 13 amino acids. V was clipped by 9 bases and J by 1 base; unmatched bases: 2. The germline V gene has CDR1 SEHNR and CDR2 FQNEAQ (reference sequence). The CDR3 protein is CARGQRNTGELFF. CDR3 nucleotides: TGTGCCAGGGGACAGAGGAACACCGGGGAGCTGTTTTTT.